This T cell receptor beta chain appears in the sequencing data of a study of tumor and adjacent non-tumor tissue in lung cancer. Study-wide background: Stage I to III disease affected 9 to 10 men and 5 women aged about 30 to 85. Study-wide results and limits: TCR diversity was significantly greater in tumor than normal lung tissue.

A note on this clonotype: Antigen specificity is unknown.

The library came from three nested PCR rounds adapted from ARM-PCR protocols. TCRdb passed the multiplex PCR reads through MiXCR, listing each CDR3 protein once. This sample has 65,000 to 75,000 distinct CDR3 sequences, with roughly 77% found just once. The template was RNA from unsorted bulk tissue. Distant lung tissue was collected more than 3 cm away from the tumor edge. Trimming left V 7 bases short and J 4 bases short, with 20 bases between. CDR1 and CDR2 (germline): SQVTM, ANQGSEA. CDR3 length equals 14 residues. The J gene is TRBJ2-7, the V gene TRBV29-1; TRBD1 or TRBD2 may be the D gene (6 bases each). Sequenced sample: distant non-tumor lung tissue. This receptor was obtained from a man between 60 and 75 years old with non-small cell lung cancer. The CDR3 reads CSARGGRGAYEQYF. The DNA of the CDR3 is TGCAGCGCTCGGGGAGGCAGGGGTGCGTACGAGCAGTACTTC.